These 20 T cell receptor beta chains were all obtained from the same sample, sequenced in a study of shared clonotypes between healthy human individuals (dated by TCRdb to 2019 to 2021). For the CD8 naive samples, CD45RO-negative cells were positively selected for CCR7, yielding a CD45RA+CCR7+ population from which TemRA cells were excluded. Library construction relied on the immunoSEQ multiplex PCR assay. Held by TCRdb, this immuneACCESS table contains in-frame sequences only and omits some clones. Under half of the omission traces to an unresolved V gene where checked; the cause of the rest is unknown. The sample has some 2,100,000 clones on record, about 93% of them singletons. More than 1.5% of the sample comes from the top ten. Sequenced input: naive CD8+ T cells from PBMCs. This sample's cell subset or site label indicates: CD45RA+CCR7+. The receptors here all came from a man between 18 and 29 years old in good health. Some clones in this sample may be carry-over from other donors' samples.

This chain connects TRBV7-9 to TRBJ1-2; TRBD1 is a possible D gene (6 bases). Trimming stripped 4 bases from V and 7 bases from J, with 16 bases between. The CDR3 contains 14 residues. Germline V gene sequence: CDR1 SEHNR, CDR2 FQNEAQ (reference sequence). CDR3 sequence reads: CASSSGTILGGYTF. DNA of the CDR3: TGTGCCAGCAGCTCCGGGACAATCCTTGGTGGCTACACCTTC.

The CDR3 region has the DNA TGTGCCAGCAGCCCGGGCATCATAGCGGGAGGTATCACAGATACGCAGTATTTT. Amino acids: CASSPGIIAGGITDTQYF. This chain uses TRBV7-3 with TRBJ2-3, with 10 bases identical to TRBD2. Germline V CDR1 and CDR2: SGHTA, FQGTGA. The CDR3 spans 18 residues. J lost 2 bases, V lost 5 bases, and 13 bases had no gene match.

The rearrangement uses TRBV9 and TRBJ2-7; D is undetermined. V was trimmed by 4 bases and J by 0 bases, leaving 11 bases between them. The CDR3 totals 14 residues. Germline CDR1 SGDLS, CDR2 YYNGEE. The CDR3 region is CASSPGTRSYEQYF. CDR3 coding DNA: TGTGCCAGCAGCCCGGGTACCCGCTCCTACGAGCAGTACTTC.

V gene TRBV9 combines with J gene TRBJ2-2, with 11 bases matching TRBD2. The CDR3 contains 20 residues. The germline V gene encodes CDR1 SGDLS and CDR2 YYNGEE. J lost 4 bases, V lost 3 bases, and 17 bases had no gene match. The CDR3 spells CASSGTRLAGSSEPTGELFF. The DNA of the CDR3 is TGTGCCAGCAGCGGGACAAGACTAGCGGGAAGTTCAGAGCCCACCGGGGAGCTGTTTTTT.

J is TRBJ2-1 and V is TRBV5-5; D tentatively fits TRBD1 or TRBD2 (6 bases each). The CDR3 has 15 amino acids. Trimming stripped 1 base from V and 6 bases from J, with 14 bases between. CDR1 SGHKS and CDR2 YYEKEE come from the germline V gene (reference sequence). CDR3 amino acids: CASSLWPGAGNEQFF. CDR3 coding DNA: TGTGCCAGCAGCTTGTGGCCGGGGGCCGGCAATGAGCAGTTCTTC.

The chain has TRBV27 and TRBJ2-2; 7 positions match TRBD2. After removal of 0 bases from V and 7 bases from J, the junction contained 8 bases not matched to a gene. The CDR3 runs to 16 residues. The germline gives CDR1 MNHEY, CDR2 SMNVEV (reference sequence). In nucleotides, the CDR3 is TGTGCCAGCAGTTTATCAGCGGGATCCGCGTACGGGGAGCTGTTTTTT. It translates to CASSLSAGSAYGELFF.

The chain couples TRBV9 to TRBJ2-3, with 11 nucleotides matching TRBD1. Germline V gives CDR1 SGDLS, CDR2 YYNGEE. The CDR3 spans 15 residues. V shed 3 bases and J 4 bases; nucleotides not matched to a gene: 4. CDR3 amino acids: CASSAGTGGPDTQYF. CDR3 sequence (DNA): TGTGCCAGCAGCGCTGGGACAGGGGGGCCAGATACGCAGTATTTT.

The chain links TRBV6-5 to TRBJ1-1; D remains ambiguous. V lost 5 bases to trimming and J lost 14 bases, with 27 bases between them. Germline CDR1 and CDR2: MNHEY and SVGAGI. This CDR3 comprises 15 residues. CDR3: CASSPLKNYLSLDFF. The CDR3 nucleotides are TGTGCCAGCAGTCCTCTAAAGAACTATCTTTCTTTAGACTTCTTT.

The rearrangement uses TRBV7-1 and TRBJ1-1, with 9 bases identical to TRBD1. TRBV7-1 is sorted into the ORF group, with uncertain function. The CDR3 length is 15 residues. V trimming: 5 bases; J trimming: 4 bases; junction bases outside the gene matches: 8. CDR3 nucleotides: TGTGCCAGCAGCCTTCGGACAGGGGTGGCCACTGAAGCTTTCTTT. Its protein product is CASSLRTGVATEAFF.

CDR3 residues: CASSESDGTETQYF. CDR3 coding DNA: TGTGCCAGCAGTGAATCTGACGGAACGGAGACCCAGTACTTC. The chain joins TRBV25-1 to TRBJ2-5, with D unclear. The CDR3 totals 14 residues. The germline V and J ends were trimmed by 1 base and 5 bases, with 11 bases remaining between them. Looked up from germline, CDR1 is MGHDK and CDR2 is SYGVNS.

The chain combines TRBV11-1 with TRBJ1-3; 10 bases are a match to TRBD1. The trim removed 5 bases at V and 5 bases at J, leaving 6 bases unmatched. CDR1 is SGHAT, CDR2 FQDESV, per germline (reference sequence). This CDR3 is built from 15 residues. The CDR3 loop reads CASSPSTGGRNTIYF. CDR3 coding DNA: TGTGCCAGCAGCCCCTCGACAGGGGGCCGAAACACCATATATTTT.

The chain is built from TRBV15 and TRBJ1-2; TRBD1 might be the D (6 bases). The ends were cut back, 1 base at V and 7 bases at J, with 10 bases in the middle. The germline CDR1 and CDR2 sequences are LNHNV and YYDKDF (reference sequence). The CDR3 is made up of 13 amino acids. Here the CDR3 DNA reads TGTGCCACCAGCAGAGTACAGGGAGGTGGCTACACCTTC. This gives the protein CATSRVQGGGYTF.

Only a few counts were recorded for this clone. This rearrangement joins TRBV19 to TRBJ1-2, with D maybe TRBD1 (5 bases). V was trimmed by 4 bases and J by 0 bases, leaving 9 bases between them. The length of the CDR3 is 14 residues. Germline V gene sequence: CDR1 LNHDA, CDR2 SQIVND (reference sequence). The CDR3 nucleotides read TGTGCCAGTAGTAAACGGGGCTCTAACTATGGCTACACCTTC. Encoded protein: CASSKRGSNYGYTF.

In nucleotides, the CDR3 is TGCGCCAGCAGCCGACCAGATTCAACAGAATCCTACGAGCAGTACTTC. Its protein product is CASSRPDSTESYEQYF. The chain carries TRBV4-1 and TRBJ2-5; no definite D call. The J call may be wrong; the DNA end is better matched by TRBJ2-7. Germline lookup yields CDR1 MGHRA and CDR2 YSYEKL. This CDR3 contains 16 residues.

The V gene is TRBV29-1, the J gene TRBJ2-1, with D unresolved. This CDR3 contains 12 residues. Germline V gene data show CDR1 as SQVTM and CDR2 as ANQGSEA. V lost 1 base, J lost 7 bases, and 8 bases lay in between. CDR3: CSVEARVNEQFF. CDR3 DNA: TGCAGCGTTGAAGCCCGGGTAAATGAGCAGTTCTTC.

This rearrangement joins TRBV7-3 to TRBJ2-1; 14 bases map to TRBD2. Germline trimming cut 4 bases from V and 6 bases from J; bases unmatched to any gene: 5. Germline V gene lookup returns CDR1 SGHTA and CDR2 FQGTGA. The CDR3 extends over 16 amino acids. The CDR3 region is CASSWGLAGAGNEQFF. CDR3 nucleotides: TGTGCCAGCAGCTGGGGACTAGCGGGAGCAGGCAATGAGCAGTTCTTC.

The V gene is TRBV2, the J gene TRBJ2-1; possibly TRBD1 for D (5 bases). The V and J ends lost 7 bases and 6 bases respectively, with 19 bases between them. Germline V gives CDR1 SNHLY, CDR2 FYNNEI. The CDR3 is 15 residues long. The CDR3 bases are TGTGCCAGCACCGAGGACACTCAGAAATTCAATGAGCAGTTCTTC. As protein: CASTEDTQKFNEQFF.

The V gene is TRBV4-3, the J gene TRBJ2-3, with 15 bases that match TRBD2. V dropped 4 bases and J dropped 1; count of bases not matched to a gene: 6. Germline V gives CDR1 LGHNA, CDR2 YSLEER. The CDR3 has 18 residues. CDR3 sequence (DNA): TGCGCCAGCAGCCTCCAGGGACTAGCGGGAGGACGCACAGATACGCAGTATTTT. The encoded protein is CASSLQGLAGGRTDTQYF.

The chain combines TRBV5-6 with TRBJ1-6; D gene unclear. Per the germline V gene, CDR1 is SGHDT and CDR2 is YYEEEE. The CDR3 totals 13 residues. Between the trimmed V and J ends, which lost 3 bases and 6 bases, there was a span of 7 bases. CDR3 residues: CASSSNLNSPLHF. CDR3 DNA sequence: TGTGCCAGCAGCTCCAATCTTAATTCACCCCTCCACTTT.

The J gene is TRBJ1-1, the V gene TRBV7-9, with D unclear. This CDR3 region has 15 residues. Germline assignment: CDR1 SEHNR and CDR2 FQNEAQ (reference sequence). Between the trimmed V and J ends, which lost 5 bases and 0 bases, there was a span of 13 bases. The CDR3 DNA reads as TGTGCCAGCAGCCCCCAAGCAGGCCTGAACACTGAAGCTTTCTTT. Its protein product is CASSPQAGLNTEAFF.